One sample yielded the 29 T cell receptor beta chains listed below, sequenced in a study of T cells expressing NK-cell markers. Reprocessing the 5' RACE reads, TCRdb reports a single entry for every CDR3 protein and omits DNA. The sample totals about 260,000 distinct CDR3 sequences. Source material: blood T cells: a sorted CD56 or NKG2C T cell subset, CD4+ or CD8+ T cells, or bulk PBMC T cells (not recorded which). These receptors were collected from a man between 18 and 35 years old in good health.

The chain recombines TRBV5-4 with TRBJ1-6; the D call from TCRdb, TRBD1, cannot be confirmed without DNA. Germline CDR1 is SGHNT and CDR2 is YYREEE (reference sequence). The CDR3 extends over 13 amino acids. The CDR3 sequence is CASSRDSNSPLHF. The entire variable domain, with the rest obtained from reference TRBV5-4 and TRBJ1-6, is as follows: ETGVTQSPTHLIKTRGQQVTLRCSSQSGHNTVSWYQQALGQGPQFIFQYYREEENGRGNFPPRFSGLQFPNYSSELNVNALELDDSALYLCASSRDSNSPLHFGNGTRLTVT.

The CDR3: CASSVEGYSNQPQHF. This sequence joins TRBV9 and TRBJ1-5. This CDR3 spans 15 amino acids. The germline CDR1 and CDR2 sequences are SGDLS and YYNGEE.

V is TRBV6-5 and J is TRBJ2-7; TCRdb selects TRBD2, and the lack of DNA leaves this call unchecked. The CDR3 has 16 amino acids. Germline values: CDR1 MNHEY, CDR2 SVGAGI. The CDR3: CASSYSIAGGGWEQYF.

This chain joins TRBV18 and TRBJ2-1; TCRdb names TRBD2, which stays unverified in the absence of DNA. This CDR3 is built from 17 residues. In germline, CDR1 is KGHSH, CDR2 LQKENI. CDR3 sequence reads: CASSPAGLAGVSNEQFF.

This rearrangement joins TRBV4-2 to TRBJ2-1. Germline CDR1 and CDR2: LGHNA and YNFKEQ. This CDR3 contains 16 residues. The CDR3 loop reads CASSHDLGTLYNEQFF.

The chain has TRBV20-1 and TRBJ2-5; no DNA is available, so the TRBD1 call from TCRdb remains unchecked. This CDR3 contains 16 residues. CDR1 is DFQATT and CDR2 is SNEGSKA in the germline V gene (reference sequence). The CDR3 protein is CSARVFGTGGRETQYF.

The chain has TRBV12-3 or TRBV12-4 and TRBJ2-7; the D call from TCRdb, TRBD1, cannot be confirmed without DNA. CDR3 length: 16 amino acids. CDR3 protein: CASSLGAERGPYEQYF.

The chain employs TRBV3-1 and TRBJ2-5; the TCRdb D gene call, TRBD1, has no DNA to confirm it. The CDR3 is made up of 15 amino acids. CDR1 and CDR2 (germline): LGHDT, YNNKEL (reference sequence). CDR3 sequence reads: CASSQETGGRETQYF.

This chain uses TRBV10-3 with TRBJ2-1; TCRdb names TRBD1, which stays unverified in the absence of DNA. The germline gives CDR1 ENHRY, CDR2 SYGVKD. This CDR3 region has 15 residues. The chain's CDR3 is CAISESPGGSGEQFF.

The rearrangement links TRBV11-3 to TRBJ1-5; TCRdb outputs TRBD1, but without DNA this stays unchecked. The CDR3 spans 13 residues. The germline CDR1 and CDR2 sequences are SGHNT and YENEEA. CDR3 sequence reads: CASSSGQGGSQHF. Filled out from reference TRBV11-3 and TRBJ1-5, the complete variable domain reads EAGVVQSPRYKIIEKKQPVAFWCNPISGHNTLYWYLQNLGQGPELLIRYENEEAVDDSQLPKDRFSAERLKGVDSTLKIQPAELGDSAVYLCASSSGQGGSQHFGDGTRLSIL.

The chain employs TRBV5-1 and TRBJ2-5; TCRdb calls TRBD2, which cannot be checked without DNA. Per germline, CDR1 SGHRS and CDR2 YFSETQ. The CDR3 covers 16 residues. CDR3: CASSAGTSGKVETQYF.

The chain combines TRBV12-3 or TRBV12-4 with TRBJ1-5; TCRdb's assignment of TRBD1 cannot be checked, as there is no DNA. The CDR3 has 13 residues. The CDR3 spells CASSSTGNQPQHF.

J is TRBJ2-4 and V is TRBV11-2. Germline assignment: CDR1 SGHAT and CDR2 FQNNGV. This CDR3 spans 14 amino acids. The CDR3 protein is CASRPAAAKNIQYF.

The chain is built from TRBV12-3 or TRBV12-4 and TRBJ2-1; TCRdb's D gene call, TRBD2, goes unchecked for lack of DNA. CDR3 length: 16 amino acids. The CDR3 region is CASSLAGLVGTNEQFF.

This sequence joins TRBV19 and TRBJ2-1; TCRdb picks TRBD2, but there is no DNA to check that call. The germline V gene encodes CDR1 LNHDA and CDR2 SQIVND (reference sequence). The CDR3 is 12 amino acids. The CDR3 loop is CASSIVGGSKFF. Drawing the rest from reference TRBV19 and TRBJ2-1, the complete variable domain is DGGITQSPKYLFRKEGQNVTLSCEQNLNHDAMYWYRQDPGQGLRLIYYSQIVNDFQKGDIAEGYSVSREKKESFPLTVTSAQKNPTAFYLCASSIVGGSKFFGPGTRLTVL.

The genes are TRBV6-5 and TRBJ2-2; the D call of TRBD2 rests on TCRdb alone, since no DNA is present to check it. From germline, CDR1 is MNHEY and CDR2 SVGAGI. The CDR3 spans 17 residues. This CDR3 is CASSYGETSHLSGELFF.

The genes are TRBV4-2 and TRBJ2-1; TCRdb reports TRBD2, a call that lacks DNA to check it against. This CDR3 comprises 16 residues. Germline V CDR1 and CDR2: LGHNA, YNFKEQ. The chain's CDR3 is CASSQEGGLSYNEQFF.

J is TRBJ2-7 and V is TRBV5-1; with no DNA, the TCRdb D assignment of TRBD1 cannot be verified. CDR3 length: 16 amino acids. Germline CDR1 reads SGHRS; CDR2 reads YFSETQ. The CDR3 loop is CASSFGLRGSTGEQYF.

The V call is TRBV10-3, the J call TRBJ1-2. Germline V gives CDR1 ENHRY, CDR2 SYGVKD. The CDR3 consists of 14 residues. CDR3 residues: CAISESLGGYGYTF.

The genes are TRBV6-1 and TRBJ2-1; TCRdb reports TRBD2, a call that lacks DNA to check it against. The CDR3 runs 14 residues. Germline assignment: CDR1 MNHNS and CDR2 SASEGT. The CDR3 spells CASGMGRERNEQFF.

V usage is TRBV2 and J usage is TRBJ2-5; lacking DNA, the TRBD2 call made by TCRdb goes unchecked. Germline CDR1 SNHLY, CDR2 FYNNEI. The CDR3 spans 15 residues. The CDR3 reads CASSVTSGSRETQYF. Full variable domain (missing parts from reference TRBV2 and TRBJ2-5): EPEVTQTPSHQVTQMGQEVILRCVPISNHLYFYWYRQILGQKVEFLVSFYNNEISEKSEIFDDQFSVERPDGSNFTLKIRSTKLEDSAMYFCASSVTSGSRETQYFGPGTRLLVL.

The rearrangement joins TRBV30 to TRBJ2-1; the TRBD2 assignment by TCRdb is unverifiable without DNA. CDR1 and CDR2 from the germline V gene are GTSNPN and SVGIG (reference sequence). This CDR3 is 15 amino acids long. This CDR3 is CAWSVGLARTNEQFF.

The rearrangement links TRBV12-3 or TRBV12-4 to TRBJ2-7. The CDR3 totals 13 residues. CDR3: CASSIGWSSEQYF.

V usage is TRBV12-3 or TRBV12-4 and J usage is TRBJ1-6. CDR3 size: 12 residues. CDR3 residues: CASRNMNSPLHF.

CDR3 region: CASSESGSGRAVEQFF. The chain uses TRBV2 and TRBJ2-1; TCRdb outputs TRBD2, but without DNA this stays unchecked. CDR3 length: 16 amino acids. The germline V gene encodes CDR1 SNHLY and CDR2 FYNNEI.

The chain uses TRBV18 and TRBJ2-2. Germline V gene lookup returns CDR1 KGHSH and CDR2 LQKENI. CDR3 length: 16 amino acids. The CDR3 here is CASSPFTELNTGELFF.

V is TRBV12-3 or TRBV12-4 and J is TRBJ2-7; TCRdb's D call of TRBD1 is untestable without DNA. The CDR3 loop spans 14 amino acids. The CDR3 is CASSRGSVTYEQYF.

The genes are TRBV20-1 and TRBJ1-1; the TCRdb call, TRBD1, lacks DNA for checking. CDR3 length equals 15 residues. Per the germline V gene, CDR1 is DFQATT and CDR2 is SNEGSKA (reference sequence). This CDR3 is CSARDGTGGYTEAFF.

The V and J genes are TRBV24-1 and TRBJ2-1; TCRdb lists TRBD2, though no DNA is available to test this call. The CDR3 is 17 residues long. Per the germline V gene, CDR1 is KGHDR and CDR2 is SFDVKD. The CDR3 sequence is CATSDRLAGPGGNEQFF.